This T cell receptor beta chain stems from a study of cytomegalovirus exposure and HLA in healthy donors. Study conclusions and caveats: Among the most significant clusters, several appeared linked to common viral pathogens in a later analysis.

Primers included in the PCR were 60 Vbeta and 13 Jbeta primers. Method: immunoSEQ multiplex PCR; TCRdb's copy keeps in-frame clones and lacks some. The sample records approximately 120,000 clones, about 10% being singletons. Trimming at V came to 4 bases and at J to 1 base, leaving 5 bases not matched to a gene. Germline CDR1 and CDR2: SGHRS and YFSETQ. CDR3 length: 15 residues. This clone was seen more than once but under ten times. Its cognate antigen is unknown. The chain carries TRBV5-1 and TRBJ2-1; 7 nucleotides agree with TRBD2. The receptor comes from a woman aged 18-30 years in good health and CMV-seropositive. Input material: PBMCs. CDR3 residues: CASSTQAGSYNEQFF. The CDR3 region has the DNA TGCGCCAGCAGCACTCAAGCGGGATCCTACAATGAGCAGTTCTTC.